This T cell receptor beta chain originates from a study of cytomegalovirus exposure and HLA in healthy donors. Study context: There were 70 million to 95 million unique TCRs (from HLA-typed donors) in an early data release.

Germline CDR1 reads LNHDA; CDR2 reads SQIVND (reference sequence). J lost 7 bases, V lost 9 bases, and 14 bases had no gene match. The CDR3 runs to 15 residues. A multiplex PCR was run with 60 Vbeta primers and 13 Jbeta primers. Measured with immunoSEQ multiplex PCR; TCRdb has only the in-frame clones, and not every one. Of roughly 190,000 clones in the sample, over 60% are singletons; the top ten hold about 1%. On this clone: Its target is not known.

General study findings and limits: There were reportedly fewer N-insertions in an Asian-associated ancestry cluster than the approximately 670-donor mean, in a later analysis.

Nominally healthy donors provided the samples, though records likely missed some immune exposures. The sample was PBMCs. The rearrangement links TRBV19 to TRBJ2-1; 8 positions match TRBD2. The sequence came from a woman aged 40 to 50 in good health and CMV-seronegative. CDR3 loop: CASRKNGGVRNEQFF. The DNA for the CDR3 is TGTGCCAGCCGGAAGAACGGGGGGGTGCGGAATGAGCAGTTCTTC. The full variable domain, rest sourced from reference TRBV19 and TRBJ2-1, is DGGITQSPKYLFRKEGQNVTLSCEQNLNHDAMYWYRQDPGQGLRLIYYSQIVNDFQKGDIAEGYSVSREKKESFPLTVTSAQKNPTAFYLCASRKNGGVRNEQFFGPGTRLTVL.